Below are 24 T cell receptor beta chains sequenced from a single sample in a study of T-cell reconstitution after alpha-beta-depleted transplantation in children. The TCRbeta library was prepared with unique molecular identifiers. TCRdb fed the PCR reads into MiXCR, producing one record per CDR3 protein. The sample gives 77,000 or so distinct CDR3 sequences, around 18% of which show up once; 51% is in the top ten. This specimen was PBMCs, mostly from graft donor cells, taken 360 days after TCRalphabeta/CD19-depleted stem cell transplant. These receptors were collected from a male patient between 2 and 10 years old who had a stem cell transplant for acute lymphoblastic leukemia, so the T cells may come from the graft donor.

This chain uses TRBV19 with TRBJ2-1, with 8 nucleotides matching TRBD1. Germline trimming cut 4 bases from V and 7 bases from J; bases unmatched to any gene: 3. CDR1 and CDR2 from the germline V gene are LNHDA and SQIVND (reference sequence). The CDR3 spans 13 residues. The DNA of the CDR3 is TGTGCCAGTAGTACAGGGGGCCGTAATGAGCAGTTCTTC. Translated, it gives CASSTGGRNEQFF.

This clonotype was counted at least ten times. The chain couples TRBV20-1 to TRBJ2-1; the D gene is possibly TRBD2 (5 bases). Germline loops: CDR1 DFQATT, CDR2 SNEGSKA (reference sequence). V shed 3 bases and J shed 3 bases, with 9 bases lying between them. The CDR3 length is 13 residues. CDR3 residues: CSASSRDYNEQFF. The CDR3 DNA follows: TGCAGTGCTAGTAGCCGGGACTACAATGAGCAGTTCTTC.

This clonotype has just a few counts. CDR3 DNA sequence: TGCAGTGCTAACCCCGGGACTAGCGGGCCCGGGCGCTCCTACGAGCAGTACTTC. This gives the protein CSANPGTSGPGRSYEQYF. This chain joins TRBV20-1 and TRBJ2-7; 12 bases line up with TRBD2. Germline lookup yields CDR1 DFQATT and CDR2 SNEGSKA (reference sequence). CDR3 length: 18 residues. Unmatched junction bases numbered 13, after V lost 4 bases and J lost 0 bases.

This clonotype was found a few times. The chain recombines TRBV7-2 with TRBJ2-2, with 9 bases matching TRBD1. V shed 2 bases and J 6 bases; nucleotides not matched to a gene: 7. The CDR3 sequence is 16 residues long. Germline-derived CDR1 and CDR2 are SGHTA and FQGNSA. The CDR3 DNA sequence: TGTGCCAGCAGCTTAAGTGTGGACAGGGGCGCCGGGGAGCTGTTTTTT. Translation: CASSLSVDRGAGELFF.

The chain uses TRBV10-3 and TRBJ1-5; 8 bases map to TRBD1. The CDR3 is 13 residues long. V dropped 5 bases and J dropped 5; count of bases not matched to a gene: 2. CDR1 ENHRY and CDR2 SYGVKD come from the germline V gene. As DNA, the CDR3 is TGTGCCATCAGTCTACAGGGGGATCAGCCCCAGCATTTT. Its protein product is CAISLQGDQPQHF.

This rearrangement joins TRBV2 to TRBJ2-7; D call uncertain. CDR3 length: 16 amino acids. Trimming removed 2 bases from V and 2 bases from J, with 16 bases in between. CDR1 SNHLY and CDR2 FYNNEI come from the germline V gene. CDR3 DNA sequence: TGTGCCAGCAGTGAAAACCCTTTAGTCCGAGCCTACGAGCAGTACTTC. Translated, it gives CASSENPLVRAYEQYF.

The table lists this clonotype with a few counts. This chain uses TRBV20-1 with TRBJ2-7; D perhaps matches TRBD2 (5 bases). Trimming shortened V by 6 bases and J by 0 bases, and 15 bases separated the two germline ends. The V gene's germline CDR1 is DFQATT and CDR2 SNEGSKA (reference sequence). The CDR3 totals 14 residues. The CDR3 DNA sequence: TGCAGTGCCAAAAAGCGGTTACACTCCTACGAGCAGTACTTC. Protein: CSAKKRLHSYEQYF.

This clonotype was found a few times. This chain connects TRBV6-2 or TRBV6-3 to TRBJ2-1; weak D call: TRBD1 (6 bases). The germline V gene has CDR1 MNHEY and CDR2 SVGEGT. The germline V and J ends were trimmed by 7 bases and 8 bases, with 21 bases remaining between them. The CDR3 is 15 amino acids. The CDR3 region is CASIAPGHRKYEQFF. Here the CDR3 DNA reads TGTGCCAGCATCGCACCGGGACACCGTAAATATGAGCAGTTCTTC.

The chain has TRBV11-1 and TRBJ2-1, with 9 bases aligning to TRBD2. Unmatched junction bases numbered 10, after V lost 4 bases and J lost 0 bases. The length of the CDR3 is 18 residues. Germline assignment: CDR1 SGHAT and CDR2 FQDESV (reference sequence). Here the CDR3 reads CASSSLFLSGSSYNEQFF. CDR3 sequence (DNA): TGTGCCAGCAGCTCCCTCTTCCTTAGCGGGAGCTCCTACAATGAGCAGTTCTTC.

The rearrangement joins TRBV5-1 to TRBJ2-1; TRBD1 aligns across 8 bases. Germline CDR1 reads SGHRS; CDR2 reads YFSETQ. V was pared by 0 bases and J by 2 bases, with 7 bases of the junction left unmatched. The CDR3 length is 17 residues. The CDR3 nucleotides read TGCGCCAGCAGCTTGGATAGGAGGACAGGGACCTACAATGAGCAGTTCTTC. Amino acid sequence: CASSLDRRTGTYNEQFF.

The genes are TRBV10-3 and TRBJ2-7, with 8 bases lining up with TRBD1. Germline CDR1 is ENHRY and CDR2 is SYGVKD. Germline trimming cut 6 bases from V and 2 bases from J; bases unmatched to any gene: 21. The CDR3 is 19 amino acids. The CDR3 DNA reads TGTGCCATCAGCTGGACAGGGTGGGCTCCTGTGGGACCGGCCTACGAGCAGTACTTC. The encoded protein is CAISWTGWAPVGPAYEQYF.

V and J are TRBV9 and TRBJ2-1; D not resolved. V was shortened by 0 bases and J by 10 bases, with 8 bases between the two germline ends. The CDR3 spans 12 residues. Germline V gene data show CDR1 as SGDLS and CDR2 as YYNGEE. The CDR3 coding sequence is TGTGCCAGCAGCGTAGTGGACCTAGAGCAGTTCTTC. As protein: CASSVVDLEQFF.

The sample holds a few counts of this clonotype. The V and J genes are TRBV20-1 and TRBJ2-1; tentative D call: TRBD2 (6 bases). The CDR3 is 12 amino acids. CDR1 is DFQATT and CDR2 is SNEGSKA in the germline V gene (reference sequence). The ends were cut back, 3 bases at V and 4 bases at J, with 7 bases in the middle. In DNA form, the CDR3 reads TGCAGTGCTAGGGGGGGTTACAATGAGCAGTTCTTC. As protein: CSARGGYNEQFF.

The chain joins TRBV28 to TRBJ2-1; 7 bases agree with TRBD1. This CDR3 contains 15 residues. V lost 3 bases to trimming and J lost 7 bases; unmatched junction nucleotides: 9. Germline V gene sequence: CDR1 MDHEN, CDR2 SYDVKM. CDR3 in DNA: TGTGCCAGCAGTTTTCACCCGACAGGGTTAAATGAGCAGTTCTTC. This encodes CASSFHPTGLNEQFF.

This clonotype was seen only a few times. The V gene is TRBV3-1, the J gene TRBJ1-2; D unresolved. Per germline, CDR1 LGHDT and CDR2 YNNKEL (reference sequence). V lost 2 bases, J lost 4 bases, and 14 bases lay in between. This CDR3 has 15 residues. In DNA form, the CDR3 reads TGTGCCAGCAGCCAATTTCAGGCTTATGGCTATGGCTACACCTTC. This sequence encodes CASSQFQAYGYGYTF.

The rearrangement joins TRBV30 to TRBJ2-1, with 8 positions matching TRBD2. With 2 bases clipped from V and 6 bases from J, the junction kept 6 bases outside the gene matches. Germline CDR1 is GTSNPN and CDR2 is SVGIG (reference sequence). CDR3 length: 14 amino acids. CDR3 nucleotides: TGTGCCTGGAGTAAAGGACTAGCCGGCAATGAGCAGTTCTTC. It specifies CAWSKGLAGNEQFF.

This clonotype was picked up a small number of times. The chain employs TRBV11-1 and TRBJ2-1, with 16 bases that match TRBD2. The junction had 6 bases not matched to a gene; V was cut back by 0 bases and J by 4 bases. The CDR3 consists of 19 residues. Germline V gives CDR1 SGHAT, CDR2 FQDESV (reference sequence). The chain's CDR3 is CASSLAGTSGRAGYNEQFF. CDR3 sequence (DNA): TGTGCCAGCAGCTTAGCGGGGACTAGCGGGAGGGCCGGGTACAATGAGCAGTTCTTC.

This chain uses TRBV5-1 with TRBJ2-1, with D perhaps TRBD2 (6 bases). The CDR3 length is 16 residues. V was pared by 0 bases and J by 9 bases, with 19 bases between. Germline CDR1 reads SGHRS; CDR2 reads YFSETQ. CDR3 DNA sequence: TGCGCCAGCAGCTTGGCGCTACTCCTTACTAGCCGTGAGCAGTTCTTC. Translated, it gives CASSLALLLTSREQFF.

This clonotype was seen at least ten times. V is TRBV6-1 and J is TRBJ2-2; 9 bases map to TRBD1. CDR1 is MNHNS and CDR2 is SASEGT in the germline V gene. CDR3 length equals 16 residues. V trimming: 7 bases; J trimming: 5 bases; junction bases outside the gene matches: 11. The CDR3 nucleotides read TGTGCCAGCAAAGACCCCGGGACAGGGCGGACCGGGGAGCTGTTTTTT. Amino acid sequence: CASKDPGTGRTGELFF.

This clonotype was seen only a few times. The J gene is TRBJ2-7, the V gene TRBV4-1, with D possibly TRBD1 on 6 matching bases. Trimming cost V 0 bases and J 6 bases, with 18 bases left between them. This CDR3 is 16 amino acids long. The germline CDR1 and CDR2 sequences are MGHRA and YSYEKL. CDR3 protein: CASSQDFPGVGAEQYF. CDR3 sequence (DNA): TGCGCCAGCAGCCAAGATTTTCCAGGGGTAGGAGCCGAGCAGTACTTC.

This chain joins TRBV6-1 and TRBJ1-5; the D is unclear. The ends were cut back, 3 bases at V and 7 bases at J, with 13 bases in the middle. The germline gives CDR1 MNHNS, CDR2 SASEGT. The CDR3 is made up of 14 amino acids. The CDR3 region is CASSEGLIQQPQHF. CDR3 nucleotide sequence: TGTGCCAGCAGTGAGGGCCTTATTCAGCAGCCCCAGCATTTT.

This clonotype was counted between two and nine times. The rearrangement joins TRBV7-8 to TRBJ2-5; D ambiguous. The CDR3 has 14 amino acids. Germline V gene lookup returns CDR1 SGHVS and CDR2 FQNEAQ. Trimming pared 2 bases from V and 2 bases from J, leaving 9 bases between. The CDR3 nucleotides are TGTGCCAGCAGCTTATTGGGGATTCAAGAGACCCAGTACTTC. Its protein is CASSLLGIQETQYF.

This clonotype was counted between two and nine times. The chain is built from TRBV11-3 and TRBJ2-7; D may be TRBD1 (7 bases). V was shortened by 3 bases and J by 6 bases, with 21 bases between the two germline ends. The germline CDR1 and CDR2 sequences are SGHNT and YENEEA. This CDR3 region has 16 residues. The CDR3: CASSFPKRVSGGEQYF. The CDR3, as DNA: TGTGCCAGCAGCTTCCCCAAGCGGGTCTCAGGGGGCGAGCAGTACTTC.

The sample holds a few counts of this clonotype. The V call is TRBV10-2, the J call TRBJ2-7; D may correspond to TRBD1 or TRBD2 (5 bases each). Germline lookup yields CDR1 WSHSY and CDR2 SAAADI. The CDR3 covers 13 residues. V gave up 0 bases and J gave up 2 bases, with 5 bases separating them. The CDR3, as DNA: TGCGCCAGCAGTGAGTCGGGACCCTACGAGCAGTACTTC. It encodes CASSESGPYEQYF.